One and the same sample provided the 23 T cell receptor beta chains below, sequenced in a study of early T cells in non-severe SARS-CoV-2 infection. Using its own MiXCR run on the 5' RACE reads, TCRdb lists one record per CDR3 protein. The top ten clones hold more than 1.4% of a sample with 20,000 to 25,000 distinct CDR3 sequences, roughly 4% of them seen once. The specimen was whole blood. The receptors were sampled from an adult who was a healthcare worker with PCR-confirmed SARS-CoV-2 infection or an uninfected control (not recorded which).

The sample holds many counts of this clonotype. The chain couples TRBV12-3 or TRBV12-4 to TRBJ2-1; D is ambiguous. The CDR3 covers 14 residues. Trimming took off 2 bases at V and 2 bases at J, with 7 bases between the two ends. CDR3 nucleotide sequence: TGTGCCAGCAGTTTACGGGTCCCCTACAATGAGCAGTTCTTC. Translating gives CASSLRVPYNEQFF.

This clonotype was detected ten times or more. This rearrangement joins TRBV20-1 to TRBJ2-1; TRBD2 matches at 8 bases. The V gene's germline CDR1 is DFQATT and CDR2 SNEGSKA (reference sequence). The J segment lost 4 bases and the V segment lost 1 base, leaving 6 bases of the junction unmatched. This CDR3 has 15 amino acids. The CDR3 DNA sequence: TGCAGTGCTAGAGTTTCAGCGGGGGCTTACAATGAGCAGTTCTTC. Translated, it gives CSARVSAGAYNEQFF.

This clonotype was recorded at least ten times. The chain combines TRBV5-1 with TRBJ2-3; unclear D gene. CDR3 length: 11 amino acids. Trimming cost V 4 bases and J 6 bases, with 6 bases left between them. CDR1 is SGHRS, CDR2 YFSETQ, per germline. The CDR3 region has the DNA TGCGCCAGCAGCCTAATTGATACGCAGTATTTT. It encodes CASSLIDTQYF.

This clonotype showed up many times. CDR3 in amino acids: CASLDRGQETQYF. CDR3 DNA: TGTGCTAGCCTGGACAGGGGGCAAGAGACCCAGTACTTC. V and J are TRBV7-7 and TRBJ2-5, with 10 positions matching TRBD1. The CDR3 runs 13 residues. CDR1 is SSHAT, CDR2 FNYEAQ, per germline (reference sequence).

This clonotype came up a few times. This chain joins TRBV18 and TRBJ2-1; 8 bases are a match to TRBD2. Germline loops: CDR1 KGHSH, CDR2 LQKENI. The V gene end was trimmed by 3 bases and the J gene end by 4 bases; junction bases not matched to a gene: 8. The CDR3 spans 16 residues. CDR3 region: CASSPERGGLYNEQFF. The CDR3 DNA sequence: TGTGCCAGCTCACCGGAACGGGGGGGCCTATACAATGAGCAGTTCTTC.

In this sample, this clonotype turned up many times. The chain uses TRBV7-8 and TRBJ2-7; D uncertain. This CDR3 comprises 14 residues. Germline values: CDR1 SGHVS, CDR2 FQNEAQ. The germline V and J ends were trimmed by 5 bases and 2 bases, with 13 bases remaining between them. This CDR3 is CASSTRTATYEQYF. In DNA form, the CDR3 reads TGTGCCAGCAGCACCCGGACGGCCACCTACGAGCAGTACTTC.

Many counts were recorded for this clonotype. The rearrangement joins TRBV20-1 to TRBJ2-3; D could derive from TRBD1 or TRBD2 (5 bases each). Germline V gene sequence: CDR1 DFQATT, CDR2 SNEGSKA (reference sequence). Trimming stripped 5 bases from V and 1 base from J, with 10 bases between. This CDR3 has 13 residues. CDR3 sequence: CSAPGRRTDTQYF. The CDR3 coding sequence is TGCAGTGCTCCGGGACGCCGCACAGATACGCAGTATTTT.

This clonotype was detected only a few times. The rearrangement links TRBV12-3 or TRBV12-4 to TRBJ1-3; perhaps TRBD1 as D (6 bases). The CDR3 sequence is 16 residues long. The ends were cut back, 6 bases at V and 5 bases at J, with 20 bases in the middle. The CDR3 DNA follows: TGTGCCAGCAGGTCGGGTCAGGGGAGGCAGCGAAACACCATATATTTT. This translates into CASRSGQGRQRNTIYF.

At least ten counts were recorded for this clonotype. This sequence joins TRBV20-1 and TRBJ2-3; the D gene is possibly TRBD1 (5 bases). The germline V gene encodes CDR1 DFQATT and CDR2 SNEGSKA (reference sequence). The ends were cut back, 3 bases at V and 0 bases at J, with 13 bases in the middle. This CDR3 is built from 15 residues. The CDR3 DNA reads TGCAGTGCTAGGGCGACAGCGCGAAGCACAGATACGCAGTATTTT. This translates into CSARATARSTDTQYF.

V and J are TRBV9 and TRBJ2-1; the match to TRBD2 covers 8 bases. This CDR3 region has 13 residues. Per germline, CDR1 SGDLS and CDR2 YYNGEE. J lost 7 bases, V lost 5 bases, and 5 bases had no gene match. DNA of the CDR3: TGTGCCAGCAGTGCAGCGGGGGAAAATGAGCAGTTCTTC. Translated, it gives CASSAAGENEQFF.

At least ten counts were recorded for this clonotype. The chain links TRBV29-1 to TRBJ2-5; D perhaps matches TRBD1 (6 bases). The V end lost 1 base, the J end lost 4 bases, and 10 bases lay between the germline ends. The CDR3 has 13 amino acids. The germline V gene has CDR1 SQVTM and CDR2 ANQGSEA. The CDR3 is CSVEVFRGETQYF. The CDR3 nucleotides read TGCAGCGTTGAAGTGTTCAGGGGAGAGACCCAGTACTTC.

V usage is TRBV11-2 and J usage is TRBJ2-3, with D hard to call. Germline-derived CDR1 and CDR2 are SGHAT and FQNNGV. The V end lost 1 base, the J end lost 2 bases, and 7 bases lay between the germline ends. The CDR3 runs 14 residues. This CDR3 reads CASSLAGPTDTQYF. DNA for the CDR3: TGTGCCAGCAGCTTAGCCGGGCCCACAGATACGCAGTATTTT.

This clonotype appeared many times. The genes are TRBV5-1 and TRBJ1-3; D is unresolved. CDR1 and CDR2 from the germline V gene are SGHRS and YFSETQ. Trimming stripped 4 bases from V and 4 bases from J, with 15 bases between. CDR3 length: 15 amino acids. DNA of the CDR3: TGCGCCAGCAGCGAGCCGGCAGCCGGGGGAAACACCATATATTTT. Its protein is CASSEPAAGGNTIYF.

This clonotype appeared many times. The DNA for the CDR3 is TGTGCCAGCAGTCCGCGACGAGCGGGGGTCAAGGTCTACGAGCAGTACTTC. It yields the protein CASSPRRAGVKVYEQYF. V usage is TRBV6-2 or TRBV6-3 and J usage is TRBJ2-7; 8 bases are a match to TRBD2. CDR3 length equals 17 residues. Trimming cost V 5 bases and J 3 bases; bases outside gene matches: 15. Germline V gene lookup returns CDR1 MNHEY and CDR2 SVGEGT.

By sample share, this clonotype is medium-sized. The V call is TRBV7-2, the J call TRBJ1-2, with 8 nucleotides matching TRBD1. The CDR3 extends over 14 amino acids. Looked up from germline, CDR1 is SGHTA and CDR2 is FQGNSA. The J segment lost 5 bases and the V segment lost 1 base, leaving 3 bases of the junction unmatched. The CDR3 protein is CASSLGTGRYGYTF. CDR3 bases: TGTGCCAGCAGCTTAGGGACAGGGAGGTATGGCTACACCTTC.

This clonotype was found many times. The chain recombines TRBV29-1 with TRBJ2-5; D tentatively reads TRBD1 or TRBD2 (5 bases each). CDR1 SQVTM and CDR2 ANQGSEA come from the germline V gene. This CDR3 contains 14 residues. Trimming took off 1 base at V and 5 bases at J, with 14 bases between the two ends. The CDR3 region is CSVEVYWGSETQYF. The CDR3 nucleotides read TGCAGCGTTGAAGTGTATTGGGGGAGTGAGACCCAGTACTTC. Together with reference TRBV29-1 and TRBJ2-5, the CDR3 gives the full variable domain: SAVISQKPSRDICQRGTSLTIQCQVDSQVTMMFWYRQQPGQSLTLIATANQGSEATYESGFVIDKFPISRPNLTFSTLTVSNMSPEDSSIYLCSVEVYWGSETQYFGPGTRLLVL.

This clonotype appeared many times. V gene TRBV11-2 combines with J gene TRBJ2-1; 10 nucleotides align to TRBD2. The CDR3 is made up of 16 amino acids. Germline trimming cut 3 bases from V and 0 bases from J; bases unmatched to any gene: 2. Germline-derived CDR1 and CDR2 are SGHAT and FQNNGV. CDR3 in DNA: TGTGCCAGCAGCTTCAGCGGGGGGGCCTCCTACAATGAGCAGTTCTTC. Amino acid sequence: CASSFSGGASYNEQFF.

By share of the sample, this clonotype is medium-sized (0.01 to 0.1%). The CDR3 loop is CASSFSTDTQYF. The CDR3 DNA sequence: TGTGCCAGCAGCTTTAGCACAGATACGCAGTATTTT. The J gene is TRBJ2-3, the V gene TRBV7-6, with no clear D. Looked up from germline, CDR1 is SGHVS and CDR2 is FNYEAQ. The CDR3 spans 12 residues. V was pared by 3 bases and J by 0 bases, with 1 base between.

This clonotype came up many times. The J gene is TRBJ1-2, the V gene TRBV10-3, with D perhaps matching TRBD1 (6 bases). CDR3 size: 13 residues. Germline V CDR1 and CDR2: ENHRY, SYGVKD. The V gene lost 11 bases and the J gene lost 0 bases, with 13 bases spanning the gap. The CDR3 coding sequence is TGTGCCGCGTCACAGGGCCCTAACTATGGCTACACCTTC. It encodes CAASQGPNYGYTF.

This clonotype has ten or more counts. The chain has TRBV20-1 and TRBJ2-5, with 12 bases fitting TRBD1. CDR3 length: 14 residues. J was trimmed by 5 bases and V by 3 bases; bases with no gene match: 4. The germline V gene has CDR1 DFQATT and CDR2 SNEGSKA (reference sequence). CDR3 residues: CSARGTGGTETQYF. CDR3 sequence (DNA): TGCAGTGCTAGGGGGACAGGGGGCACCGAGACCCAGTACTTC.

The table lists this clonotype with many counts. V gene TRBV30 combines with J gene TRBJ2-1; 9 nucleotides line up with TRBD2. CDR1 and CDR2 from the germline V gene are GTSNPN and SVGIG (reference sequence). The CDR3 has 15 amino acids. Trimming removed 0 bases from V and 5 bases from J; junction bases left unmatched: 5. CDR3 DNA sequence: TGTGCCTGGAGTGTACCTAGCGGGATGAACAATGAGCAGTTCTTC. It translates to CAWSVPSGMNNEQFF.

The genes are TRBV28 and TRBJ2-7; D possibly matches TRBD1 or TRBD2 (6 bases each). Germline CDR1 and CDR2: MDHEN and SYDVKM. V gave up 3 bases and J gave up 5 bases, with 14 bases separating them. CDR3 size: 14 residues. CDR3 amino acids: CASSLPKRGDEQYF. For the CDR3, the DNA is TGTGCCAGCAGTTTGCCCAAGAGGGGGGACGAGCAGTACTTC.

This clonotype was counted ten times or more. V is TRBV5-6 and J is TRBJ2-3; possibly TRBD1 for D (6 bases). There are 16 residues in the CDR3. V gave up 0 bases and J gave up 3 bases, with 14 bases separating them. Germline V gene data show CDR1 as SGHDT and CDR2 as YYEEEE. CDR3 DNA sequence: TGTGCCAGCAGCTTGGCCTTAAATAGGGGGACAGATACGCAGTATTTT. The encoded protein is CASSLALNRGTDTQYF.